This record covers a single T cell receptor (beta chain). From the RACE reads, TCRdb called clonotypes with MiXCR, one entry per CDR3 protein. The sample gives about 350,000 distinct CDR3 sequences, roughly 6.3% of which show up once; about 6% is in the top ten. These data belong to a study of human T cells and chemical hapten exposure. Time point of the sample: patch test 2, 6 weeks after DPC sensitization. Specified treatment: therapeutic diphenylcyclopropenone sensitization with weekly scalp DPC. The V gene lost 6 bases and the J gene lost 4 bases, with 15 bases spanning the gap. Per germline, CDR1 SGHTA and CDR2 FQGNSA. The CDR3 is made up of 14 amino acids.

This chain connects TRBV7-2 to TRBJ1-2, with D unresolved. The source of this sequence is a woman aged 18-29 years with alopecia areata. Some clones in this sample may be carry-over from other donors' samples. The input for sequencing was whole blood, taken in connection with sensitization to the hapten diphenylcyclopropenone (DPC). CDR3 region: CASRRLGRLYGYTF. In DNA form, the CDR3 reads TGTGCCAGCAGGAGATTGGGCAGACTCTATGGCTACACCTTC.